Listed below are T cell receptor beta chains from one sample, sequenced in a study of blood T cells in healthy people across ages. MiXCR, run by TCRdb on the 5' RACE reads, gives a single entry per CDR3 protein. The profile shows just under 900,000 distinct CDR3 sequences, 29% of them singletons. The sample comprised blood. These receptors all come from a woman of 80 years or more in good health. CDR3s include the opening cysteine and the closing phenylalanine or tryptophan. Each record gives: CDR3 DNA, CDR3 protein, CDR3 length, J gene, clone size, V gene, D gene. D genes are given only for firm matches. A clone size is listed for some rows: how often the clone was seen (once, few, many), or a class if it is expanded.

TGTGCCAGCAGCCGGGGCAGGGTGGAGAACACTGAAGCTTTCTTT,CASSRGRVENTEAFF,15,TRBJ1-1,NA,TRBV6-6,NA
TGCAGCGGGGGCACAGATGGCTACACCTTC,CSGGTDGYTF,10,TRBJ1-2,NA,TRBV29-1,NA
TGTGCCAGCGAGGGAAAAACTAATGAAAAACTGTTTTTT,CASEGKTNEKLFF,13,TRBJ1-4,NA,TRBV28,NA
TGTGCCAGCAGGATGAACAGGGGGCTTGTGACCGAGCAGTACTTC,CASRMNRGLVTEQYF,15,TRBJ2-7,many,TRBV7-2,TRBD1
TGTGCCAGCAGCTTAGCTCTAGTCTCAGCCAAAAACATTCAGTACTTC,CASSLALVSAKNIQYF,16,TRBJ2-4,few,TRBV11-3,NA
TGTGCCAGCAGTGTAGCTACAGGGGGCATTGGCTACACCTTC,CASSVATGGIGYTF,14,TRBJ1-2,few,TRBV2,TRBD1
TGTGCCAGCAGCCTCGGACAGCAGGAAGCTTTCTTT,CASSLGQQEAFF,12,TRBJ1-1,NA,TRBV7-9,NA
TGTGCCAGCAGCCTTGGGCGCAGGGGCAGCCCTAGCTCCTACAATGAGCAGTTCTTC,CASSLGRRGSPSSYNEQFF,19,TRBJ2-1,NA,TRBV5-5,NA
TGTGCCAGTAGTATAGATCATGGGGATAGGAACATTCAGTACTTC,CASSIDHGDRNIQYF,15,TRBJ2-4,NA,TRBV19,NA
TGTGCCAGCAGCCCAGACAACCACCCCTATGGCTACACCTTC,CASSPDNHPYGYTF,14,TRBJ1-2,NA,TRBV12-3/TRBV12-4,NA
TGCGCCAGCAGTGGATCTTACAGTCAAGAGACCCAGTACTTC,CASSGSYSQETQYF,14,TRBJ2-5,many,TRBV5-1,NA
TGTGCCAGCAGTTTAACAGGGCGCTTGGAAGAGCAGTACTTC,CASSLTGRLEEQYF,14,TRBJ2-5,NA,TRBV28,NA
TGCGCCAGCAGCCAACCGAGGGCATCTTACAATGAGCAGTACTTC,CASSQPRASYNEQYF,15,TRBJ2-5,NA,TRBV4-1,NA
TGTGCCAGCAGTCTCTGGGTAATCGAAGCTTTCTTT,CASSLWVIEAFF,12,TRBJ1-1,few,TRBV7-9,NA
TGTGCCAGCAGCGTTCGGGCAGGGCCGACCGGGGAGCTGTTTTTT,CASSVRAGPTGELFF,15,TRBJ2-2,NA,TRBV9,NA
TGTGCCACTGCTCGGGACAGGGGGACCAATGAGCAGTTCTTC,CATARDRGTNEQFF,14,TRBJ2-1,many,TRBV24-1,TRBD1
TGCGCCAGCAGGCTAGCGGATAGCACAGATACGCAGTATTTT,CASRLADSTDTQYF,14,TRBJ2-3,few,TRBV4-1,TRBD2
TGTGCCAGCAGCTTACGGGATCGGGGAAGATATGGCTACACCTTC,CASSLRDRGRYGYTF,15,TRBJ1-2,few,TRBV7-8,NA
TGTGCCTGGAGTGTCAGCAGGGCCCAAGAGACCCAGTACTTC,CAWSVSRAQETQYF,14,TRBJ2-5,NA,TRBV30,NA
TGTGCCAGCAGCTCACCAGGGAGGGACGAGCAGTACTTC,CASSSPGRDEQYF,13,TRBJ2-7,few,TRBV11-3,TRBD2
TGTGCCAGCAGCTCTCAGAGCTCCTATAATTCACCCCTCCACTTT,CASSSQSSYNSPLHF,15,TRBJ1-6,many,TRBV7-2,NA
TGCAGTGCTAGAGATGACAGGGCAACTAATGAAAAACTGTTTTTT,CSARDDRATNEKLFF,15,TRBJ1-4,NA,TRBV20-1,TRBD1
TGTGCCAGCAGCTTGGGAAGTGGGATTAGCAGATACCTAGCCAAAAACATTCAGTACTTC,CASSLGSGISRYLAKNIQYF,20,TRBJ2-4,NA,TRBV5-7,NA
TGTGCCAGCAGCTTAGAGACAGGCCCGGACGAGCAGTACTTC,CASSLETGPDEQYF,14,TRBJ2-7,many,TRBV7-2,NA
TGTGCTAGTGGTTTGGAGGGACTAGCGCCCAATGAGCAGTTCTTC,CASGLEGLAPNEQFF,15,TRBJ2-1,NA,TRBV12-5,TRBD2
TGTGCCAGCAGCTTGCCCGGGGCTTCGAACACTGAAGCTTTCTTT,CASSLPGASNTEAFF,15,TRBJ1-1,NA,TRBV5-5,NA
TGTGCCAGCAGCCAACAGGGGGGTCTTAGCACAGATACGCAGTATTTT,CASSQQGGLSTDTQYF,16,TRBJ2-3,many,TRBV7-2,TRBD1
TGTGCCAGTAGTGCACAATGGGGGGCCGTGACCCAGTACTTC,CASSAQWGAVTQYF,14,TRBJ2-5,few,TRBV19,NA
TGCGCCAGCAGCACACCAACACAAAACAATGAGCAGTTCTTC,CASSTPTQNNEQFF,14,TRBJ2-1,NA,TRBV5-1,NA
TGTGCCAGCAGCCGCGGACTGGGCAATCAGCCCCAGCATTTT,CASSRGLGNQPQHF,14,TRBJ1-5,many,TRBV7-8,NA
TGTGCCAGCAGTTCCGGGGGACAGGGGAACAATCAGCCCCAGCATTTT,CASSSGGQGNNQPQHF,16,TRBJ1-5,few,TRBV6-2/TRBV6-3,TRBD1
TGCAGCGCCGAGGGGCGGGGGGGCCAGTCAGATACGCAGTATTTT,CSAEGRGGQSDTQYF,15,TRBJ2-3,few,TRBV29-1,TRBD2
TGTGCCAGCAGTGAAGGCGGGACAGGCCGAAACGAGCAGTACTTC,CASSEGGTGRNEQYF,15,TRBJ2-7,few,TRBV6-1,TRBD1
TGTGCCAGCAGTTTTGGGGCTACCGGGGAGCTGTTTTTT,CASSFGATGELFF,13,TRBJ2-2,many,TRBV12-3/TRBV12-4,NA
TGCAGCGTTGAAAAGCCCAGCCGGAGCACTGAAGCTTTCTTT,CSVEKPSRSTEAFF,14,TRBJ1-1,NA,TRBV29-1,NA
TGTGCCAGCAGCCAAGTAGGACTAGCAGGGACAGATACGCAGTATTTT,CASSQVGLAGTDTQYF,16,TRBJ2-3,many,TRBV14,TRBD2
TGTGCCAGCAGGCTCTCCGCTGGGAGGGGAGAGACCCAGTACTTC,CASRLSAGRGETQYF,15,TRBJ2-5,many,TRBV5-6,TRBD2
TGCGCCAGCAGCAACGGACAGGGATACGAGCAGTACTTC,CASSNGQGYEQYF,13,TRBJ2-7,many,TRBV5-1,TRBD1
TGCGCCAGCAGCCAAGAAGGGACAGAGACCTACAATGAGCAGTTCTTC,CASSQEGTETYNEQFF,16,TRBJ2-1,NA,TRBV4-3,TRBD1
TGTGCCAGCACTAATTCGGGACTAGCAAAGCCAGATACGCAGTATTTT,CASTNSGLAKPDTQYF,16,TRBJ2-3,many,TRBV12-3/TRBV12-4,TRBD2
TGTGCCAGCAGCTTAAAGGACACCTATAATTCACCCCTCCACTTT,CASSLKDTYNSPLHF,15,TRBJ1-6,few,TRBV11-3,NA
TGTGCCAGCAGCCAGGAAAGTTTAGGCGAGCAGTACTTC,CASSQESLGEQYF,13,TRBJ2-7,few,TRBV12-3/TRBV12-4,NA
TGTGCCAGCAGTTCCCCACCTCAGCCCCAGCATTTT,CASSSPPQPQHF,12,TRBJ1-5,few,TRBV6-2/TRBV6-3,NA
TGCGCCAGCAGCCAAGAGGCACTGGGGAATTCACCCCTCCACTTT,CASSQEALGNSPLHF,15,TRBJ1-6,many,TRBV4-3,NA
TGTGCCATCAGTGAGTGGCGGGGCGGCGGGGAGACCCAGTACTTC,CAISEWRGGGETQYF,15,TRBJ2-5,many,TRBV10-3,NA
TGTGCCAGCAGTGAAGGACCCGGAAACACTGAAGCTTTCTTT,CASSEGPGNTEAFF,14,TRBJ1-1,NA,TRBV2,NA
TGTGCCAGCACGCGGGGGGAATACTACGAGCAGTACTTC,CASTRGEYYEQYF,13,TRBJ2-7,NA,TRBV6-5,TRBD2
TGTGCCAGCAGCTTCACCGGACTACAAGAGACCCAGTACTTC,CASSFTGLQETQYF,14,TRBJ2-5,many,TRBV7-2,NA
TGCGCCAGTGGACAGGGAAGAAACACCGGGGAGCTGTTTTTT,CASGQGRNTGELFF,14,TRBJ2-2,few,TRBV5-1,TRBD1
TGTGCCAGCAGCCAATACCCGGGACAGGGGGCGCTTAATGAGCAGTTCTTC,CASSQYPGQGALNEQFF,17,TRBJ2-1,many,TRBV3-1,TRBD1
TGCGCCAGCAGCCAAGGGGACGGGGGAAAAGGGGATACGCAGTATTTT,CASSQGDGGKGDTQYF,16,TRBJ2-3,many,TRBV4-3,NA